This passage covers 23 T cell receptor beta chains from one sample sequenced in a study of OX40 agonist ivuxolimab in advanced cancers. Clones were sequenced by immunoSEQ multiplex PCR, and TCRdb holds only the in-frame ones, with some missing. This sample has 45,000 to 70,000 clones, with approximately 90% found just once. The sample here was CD4+ or CD8+ T cells sorted from blood, taken in a trial of the OX40 agonist ivuxolimab. These receptor sequences come from an adult with an advanced solid tumor such as melanoma, head and neck, liver or kidney cancer.

The chain employs TRBV15 and TRBJ2-7, with TRBD2 identical over 7 bases. Germline V gives CDR1 LNHNV, CDR2 YYDKDF (reference sequence). CDR3 length: 16 residues. V was clipped by 4 bases and J by 1 base; unmatched bases: 10. Written as DNA, the CDR3 is TGTGCCACCAGCACCGCTTTCGGCGGGGGTTCCTACGAGCAGTACTTC. This sequence encodes CATSTAFGGGSYEQYF. The variable domain in full, completed from reference TRBV15 and TRBJ2-7, reads DAMVIQNPRYQVTQFGKPVTLSCSQTLNHNVMYWYQQKSSQAPKLLFHYYDKDFNNEADTPDNFQSRRPNTSFCFLDIRSPGLGDTAMYLCATSTAFGGGSYEQYFGPGTRLTVT.

The V call is TRBV10-2, the J call TRBJ2-2; D remains unclear. CDR1 is WSHSY and CDR2 is SAAADI in the germline V gene. The CDR3 totals 12 residues. V gave up 7 bases and J gave up 2 bases, with 5 bases separating them. CDR3 sequence (DNA): TGCGCCAGCACGGGCAACACCGGGGAGCTGTTTTTT. This translates into CASTGNTGELFF.

This rearrangement joins TRBV7-8 to TRBJ1-5; TRBD1 aligns across 7 bases. With V trimmed by 0 bases and J by 5 bases, 4 bases remained unmatched. CDR3 size: 15 residues. The germline V gene has CDR1 SGHVS and CDR2 FQNEAQ. The CDR3 spells CASSLAVQGYQPQHF. The DNA for the CDR3 is TGTGCCAGCAGCTTAGCGGTACAGGGGTATCAGCCCCAGCATTTT.

The J gene is TRBJ1-3, the V gene TRBV9; D is unclear. The CDR3 is 12 residues long. V lost 3 bases and J lost 4, with 5 bases in between. Germline V CDR1 and CDR2: SGDLS, YYNGEE. The CDR3 protein is CASSAQGNTIYF. CDR3 nucleotides: TGTGCCAGCAGCGCCCAGGGAAACACCATATATTTT.

This clone was seen once. V is TRBV4-2 and J is TRBJ2-7; a possible D gene is TRBD1 (6 bases). CDR1 and CDR2 (germline): LGHNA, YNFKEQ. The CDR3 spans 13 residues. The V end lost 4 bases, the J end lost 2 bases, and 9 bases lay between the germline ends. The CDR3 coding sequence is TGTGCCAGCAGCCCGGACAGAGCCTACGAGCAGTACTTC. Its protein product is CASSPDRAYEQYF.

This clone came up once. This CDR3 is CAWSETRYNSPLHF. CDR3 sequence (DNA): TGTGCCTGGAGCGAGACAAGATATAATTCACCCCTCCACTTT. The V call is TRBV30, the J call TRBJ1-6, with unresolved D. Germline CDR1 and CDR2: GTSNPN and SVGIG (reference sequence). The V gene lost 3 bases and the J gene lost 4 bases, with 10 bases spanning the gap. This CDR3 has 14 residues.

The chain couples TRBV28 to TRBJ1-2; D not certain. CDR3 length: 14 residues. Germline CDR1 and CDR2: MDHEN and SYDVKM. V was trimmed by 6 bases and J by 3 bases, leaving 14 bases between them. CDR3 bases: TGTGCCAGCAGCTTGGATACAAGGGACTATGGCTACACCTTC. It yields the protein CASSLDTRDYGYTF.

This clone appeared a single time. The genes are TRBV9 and TRBJ2-7, with D possibly matching TRBD2 (7 bases). The germline V gene encodes CDR1 SGDLS and CDR2 YYNGEE. The V and J ends lost 3 bases and 7 bases respectively, with 11 bases between them. The CDR3 consists of 12 residues. For the CDR3, the DNA is TGTGCCAGCAGCGCTGGGAGGGGGGAGCAGTACTTC. This sequence encodes CASSAGRGEQYF.

J is TRBJ1-5 and V is TRBV7-8, with unresolved D. Per the germline V gene, CDR1 is SGHVS and CDR2 is FQNEAQ. The CDR3 extends over 14 amino acids. V lost 5 bases to trimming and J lost 2 bases, with 10 bases between them. The CDR3 coding sequence is TGTGCCAGCAGCCATGACAAGGGCAATCAGCCCCAGCATTTT. Amino acid sequence: CASSHDKGNQPQHF.

The chain couples TRBV6-1 to TRBJ1-5, with D maybe TRBD1 (6 bases). Trimming left V 9 bases short and J 3 bases short, with 18 bases between. The CDR3 extends over 15 amino acids. Germline loops: CDR1 MNHNS, CDR2 SASEGT. CDR3 bases: TGTGCCAGTATGGCGCGGGGACACAACAATCAGCCCCAGCATTTT. As protein: CASMARGHNNQPQHF.

This chain links TRBV10-2 with TRBJ2-2; no definite D call. The CDR3 spans 14 residues. V gave up 2 bases and J gave up 9 bases, with 13 bases separating them. Germline lookup yields CDR1 WSHSY and CDR2 SAAADI. DNA for the CDR3: TGCGCCAGCAGTGAGAGGGCGCGGCTGAGGGAGCTGTTTTTT. This translates into CASSERARLRELFF.

This rearrangement joins TRBV19 to TRBJ1-5; D is perhaps TRBD1 (5 bases). Germline V gene lookup returns CDR1 LNHDA and CDR2 SQIVND (reference sequence). The CDR3 sequence is 15 residues long. V lost 3 bases, J lost 1 base, and 10 bases lay in between. CDR3 protein: CASSMGRVSNQPQHF. The CDR3 DNA sequence: TGTGCCAGTAGTATGGGCAGGGTCAGCAATCAGCCCCAGCATTTT.

J is TRBJ1-1 and V is TRBV2, with D possibly matching TRBD1 (5 bases). With 11 bases removed from V and 1 base from J, the gap between germline ends came to 20 bases. The CDR3 is 15 amino acids. Germline CDR1 is SNHLY and CDR2 is FYNNEI. This CDR3 reads CAGRGGDERNTEAFF. CDR3 nucleotide sequence: TGTGCCGGCCGGGGAGGGGACGAAAGGAACACTGAAGCTTTCTTT.

The genes are TRBV28 and TRBJ2-5; D is unresolved. The tail of the sequence fits TRBJ2-7 better, so the J call may be wrong. The CDR3 spans 13 residues. Germline V gene lookup returns CDR1 MDHEN and CDR2 SYDVKM. The CDR3 loop reads CASSLANDYEQYF. The CDR3 DNA is TGTGCCAGCAGTTTGGCTAACGACTACGAGCAGTACTTC.

V usage is TRBV28 and J usage is TRBJ2-3, with unresolved D. Germline loops: CDR1 MDHEN, CDR2 SYDVKM. V was trimmed by 3 bases and J by 9 bases, leaving 13 bases between them. CDR3 length: 13 amino acids. For the CDR3, the DNA is TGTGCCAGCAGTTTGGAACAGACCATAACGCAGTATTTT. It yields the protein CASSLEQTITQYF.

The gene calls are TRBV6-6 and TRBJ2-6; 8 positions agree with TRBD1. The germline CDR1 and CDR2 sequences are MNHNY and SVGAGI (reference sequence). V lost 5 bases, J lost 2 bases, and 2 bases stayed unmatched. The CDR3 consists of 15 residues. The CDR3 loop reads CASSVQGAGANVLTF. CDR3 nucleotide sequence: TGTGCCAGCAGTGTACAGGGGGCTGGGGCCAACGTCCTGACTTTC.

This chain uses TRBV29-1 with TRBJ1-1, with D uncertain. The CDR3 spans 11 residues. V was cut by 3 bases and J by 6 bases, with 8 bases left in between. The V gene's germline CDR1 is SQVTM and CDR2 ANQGSEA. The CDR3 region is CSVDGNPEAFF. DNA for the CDR3: TGCAGCGTTGATGGGAATCCTGAAGCTTTCTTT. Together with reference TRBV29-1 and TRBJ1-1, the CDR3 gives the full variable domain: SAVISQKPSRDICQRGTSLTIQCQVDSQVTMMFWYRQQPGQSLTLIATANQGSEATYESGFVIDKFPISRPNLTFSTLTVSNMSPEDSSIYLCSVDGNPEAFFGQGTRLTVV.

V usage is TRBV9 and J usage is TRBJ2-6; D call uncertain. Trimming left V 3 bases short and J 0 bases short, with 7 bases between. The CDR3 runs to 15 residues. Germline V gene lookup returns CDR1 SGDLS and CDR2 YYNGEE. The CDR3 DNA reads TGTGCCAGCAGCGATCAAGTCTCTGGGGCCAACGTCCTGACTTTC. As protein: CASSDQVSGANVLTF. Combining the CDR3 with reference TRBV9 and TRBJ2-6 gives the whole variable domain DSGVTQTPKHLITATGQRVTLRCSPRSGDLSVYWYQQSLDQGLQFLIQYYNGEERAKGNILERFSAQQFPDLHSELNLSSLELGDSALYFCASSDQVSGANVLTFGAGSRLTVL.

The chain joins TRBV27 to TRBJ1-3; no reliable D call. Germline lookup yields CDR1 MNHEY and CDR2 SMNVEV (reference sequence). This CDR3 comprises 15 residues. V was trimmed by 0 bases and J by 0 bases, leaving 6 bases between them. The CDR3 DNA reads TGTGCCAGCAGTTTATCACTTCGCTCTGGAAACACCATATATTTT. This encodes CASSLSLRSGNTIYF.

The chain recombines TRBV7-9 with TRBJ2-2; D ambiguous. CDR1 and CDR2 (germline): SEHNR, FQNEAQ (reference sequence). V was trimmed by 1 base and J by 6 bases, leaving 9 bases between them. The CDR3 loop spans 14 amino acids. The CDR3 nucleotides are TGTGCCAGCAGCTTAGTTGGAACTCCCGGGGAGCTGTTTTTT. This sequence encodes CASSLVGTPGELFF.

This sequence joins TRBV7-9 and TRBJ2-3, with D possibly matching TRBD1 (6 bases). CDR3 size: 16 residues. V was pared by 5 bases and J by 0 bases, with 15 bases between. CDR1 is SEHNR and CDR2 is FQNEAQ in the germline V gene (reference sequence). The CDR3 reads CASSLRTAASTDTQYF. CDR3 nucleotides: TGTGCCAGCAGCCTCAGGACAGCAGCTAGCACAGATACGCAGTATTTT.

This clone was seen once. The chain is built from TRBV7-4 and TRBJ1-4; 7 bases are shared with TRBD1. V was clipped by 5 bases and J by 2 bases; unmatched bases: 5. The germline gives CDR1 SGHVT, CDR2 SQSDAQ. The CDR3 totals 15 residues. The DNA of the CDR3 is TGTGCCAGCAGCCCTTGGACAGGCACTAATGAAAAACTGTTTTTT. Protein: CASSPWTGTNEKLFF. The full variable domain, rest sourced from reference TRBV7-4 and TRBJ1-4, is GAGVSQSPRYKVAKRGRDVALRCDSISGHVTLYWYRQTLGQGSEVLTYSQSDAQRDKSGRPSGRFSAERPERSVSTLKIQRTEQGDSAVYLCASSPWTGTNEKLFFGSGTQLSVL.

The V gene is TRBV11-2, the J gene TRBJ1-5, with a weak D call TRBD1 (5 bases). Trimming removed 2 bases at V and 3 bases at J, with 11 bases between. The CDR3 runs to 15 residues. The germline V gene has CDR1 SGHAT and CDR2 FQNNGV. CDR3 bases: TGTGCCAGCAGCTTACAGGCAGGGCACAATCAGCCCCAGCATTTT. Its translation is CASSLQAGHNQPQHF.